Listed below are T cell receptor beta chains from one sample, sequenced in a study of blood T cell repertoires in COVID-19. Some clones are missing from TCRdb's copy, which holds only in-frame ones; the method was immunoSEQ multiplex PCR. The table includes 200,000 to 250,000 clones, 70% to 90% detected once. The specimen was peripheral blood. Source of these receptors: a man in his 60s with acute or convalescent COVID-19. Both conserved end residues are part of each CDR3. Each record gives: D gene, clone size, J gene, V gene, CDR3 DNA, CDR3 protein. The D gene is left open where the match is weak. Clone sizes are given selectively: once, few, many, or a class where the clone is expanded.

d_call: TRBD1; clone_size: NA; j_call: TRBJ2-7; v_call: TRBV5-4; cdr3_nt: TGTGCCAGCAGCTTCGGGACAGAACTGTACGAGCAGTACTTC; cdr3_aa: CASSFGTELYEQYF
d_call: NA; clone_size: NA; j_call: TRBJ1-1; v_call: TRBV7-2; cdr3_nt: TGTGCCAGCAGCTTACAGGGGAGCACTGAAGCTTTCTTT; cdr3_aa: CASSLQGSTEAFF
d_call: NA; clone_size: once; j_call: TRBJ1-2; v_call: TRBV5-1; cdr3_nt: TGCGCCAGCAGCTTGGTTCAGGGGATTAACTATGGCTACACCTTC; cdr3_aa: CASSLVQGINYGYTF
d_call: TRBD2; clone_size: NA; j_call: TRBJ2-3; v_call: TRBV2; cdr3_nt: TGTGCCAGCAGTGAAAGAGGGTGGGGGACTACCCGCACAGATACGCAGTATTTT; cdr3_aa: CASSERGWGTTRTDTQYF
d_call: TRBD2; clone_size: NA; j_call: TRBJ2-3; v_call: TRBV5-1; cdr3_nt: TGCGCCAGCAGCTTGGGGTCCGCGGGCGGGGGGACCACAGATACGCAGTATTTT; cdr3_aa: CASSLGSAGGGTTDTQYF
d_call: TRBD2; clone_size: NA; j_call: TRBJ2-3; v_call: TRBV27; cdr3_nt: TGTGCCAGCAGGCGACTAGCGGGGGCTACAGATACGCAGTATTTT; cdr3_aa: CASRRLAGATDTQYF
d_call: TRBD1; clone_size: NA; j_call: TRBJ1-4; v_call: TRBV9; cdr3_nt: TGTGCCAGCAGCGACAACATCGGGGGGGACAGGGGCGAAAAACTGTTTTTT; cdr3_aa: CASSDNIGGDRGEKLFF
d_call: TRBD1; clone_size: NA; j_call: TRBJ1-5; v_call: TRBV2; cdr3_nt: TGTGCCAGCAGTGAAGGAACCACAGGGGCGCCATATAGCAATCAGCCCCAGCATTTT; cdr3_aa: CASSEGTTGAPYSNQPQHF
d_call: TRBD1; clone_size: NA; j_call: TRBJ1-2; v_call: TRBV2; cdr3_nt: TGTGCCAGCAGCCAACAGGGGTGGAATGGCTACACCTTC; cdr3_aa: CASSQQGWNGYTF
d_call: TRBD1; clone_size: once; j_call: TRBJ2-1; v_call: TRBV7-2; cdr3_nt: TGTGCCAGCAGCCTAGGACAGGGGGGTCCCCATGAGCAGTTCTTC; cdr3_aa: CASSLGQGGPHEQFF
d_call: NA; clone_size: NA; j_call: TRBJ1-5; v_call: TRBV7-9; cdr3_nt: TGTGCCAGCAGCCCCGGAGGGGGAGGGCAGCCCCAGCATTTT; cdr3_aa: CASSPGGGGQPQHF
d_call: TRBD1; clone_size: NA; j_call: TRBJ1-5; v_call: TRBV19; cdr3_nt: TGTGCCAGTAGTATGTCTCAGGGGGCGTCTCAGCCCCAGCATTTT; cdr3_aa: CASSMSQGASQPQHF
d_call: TRBD1; clone_size: NA; j_call: TRBJ2-1; v_call: TRBV11-1; cdr3_nt: TGTGCCAGCAGCTTTGACAGGGTCGGTGAGCAGTTCTTC; cdr3_aa: CASSFDRVGEQFF
d_call: TRBD2; clone_size: NA; j_call: TRBJ2-1; v_call: TRBV7-2; cdr3_nt: TGTGCCAGCAGCTCACATCTAGCGGGGGGCTCCTACAATGAGCAGTTCTTC; cdr3_aa: CASSSHLAGGSYNEQFF
d_call: TRBD1; clone_size: few; j_call: TRBJ1-2; v_call: TRBV7-9; cdr3_nt: TGTGCCAGCAGCACTCGGACAGGGGGGCTCTATGGCTACACCTTC; cdr3_aa: CASSTRTGGLYGYTF
d_call: NA; clone_size: NA; j_call: TRBJ2-1; v_call: TRBV6-2/TRBV6-3; cdr3_nt: TGTGCCAGCAGTTACCTCGACAGGTACCCATACAATGAGCAGTTCTTC; cdr3_aa: CASSYLDRYPYNEQFF
d_call: TRBD1; clone_size: NA; j_call: TRBJ2-1; v_call: TRBV6-1; cdr3_nt: TGTGCCAGCAGTGGGGTCCGTCGGACAGGGTGGGGCAATGAGCAGTTCTTC; cdr3_aa: CASSGVRRTGWGNEQFF
d_call: NA; clone_size: NA; j_call: TRBJ1-6; v_call: TRBV29-1; cdr3_nt: TGCAGCGTTGCCCGGGCCTATAATTCACCCCTCCACTTT; cdr3_aa: CSVARAYNSPLHF
d_call: TRBD2; clone_size: few; j_call: TRBJ2-7; v_call: TRBV2; cdr3_nt: TGTGCCAGCAGTGAAGCGCCGGACGGGGGGGAGCAGTACTTC; cdr3_aa: CASSEAPDGGEQYF
d_call: NA; clone_size: NA; j_call: TRBJ2-7; v_call: TRBV9; cdr3_nt: TGTGCCAGCAGCGTAGCCGGTGAGGCCTACGAGCAGTACTTC; cdr3_aa: CASSVAGEAYEQYF
d_call: NA; clone_size: NA; j_call: TRBJ1-2; v_call: TRBV15; cdr3_nt: TGTGCCACCAGCAGAGATATGGGGGGTTATGGCTACACCTTC; cdr3_aa: CATSRDMGGYGYTF
d_call: NA; clone_size: NA; j_call: TRBJ2-1; v_call: TRBV4-3; cdr3_nt: TGCGCCAGCAGCCAAGATCGGGATACCGAGCAGTTCTTC; cdr3_aa: CASSQDRDTEQFF
d_call: NA; clone_size: NA; j_call: TRBJ2-4; v_call: TRBV3-1/TRBV3-2; cdr3_nt: TGTGCCAGCAGCCGATTAGGGGGAGCCAAAAACATTCAGTACTTC; cdr3_aa: CASSRLGGAKNIQYF
d_call: NA; clone_size: NA; j_call: TRBJ2-1; v_call: TRBV6-5; cdr3_nt: TGTGCCAGCAGCGTGGACAAGGTTCATGAGCAGTTCTTC; cdr3_aa: CASSVDKVHEQFF
d_call: TRBD1; clone_size: NA; j_call: TRBJ1-2; v_call: TRBV18; cdr3_nt: TGTGCCAGCTCACCACTGGGGACAGGGGGAAACTATGGCTACACCTTC; cdr3_aa: CASSPLGTGGNYGYTF
d_call: NA; clone_size: NA; j_call: TRBJ1-3; v_call: TRBV5-1; cdr3_nt: TGCGCCAGCAGCTTGGGACAGACGATCTCTGGAAACACCATATATTTT; cdr3_aa: CASSLGQTISGNTIYF
d_call: TRBD2; clone_size: NA; j_call: TRBJ2-7; v_call: TRBV7-3; cdr3_nt: TGTGCCAGCAGCTCGGGACTAGCGGGCTTGAGCTCCTACGAGCAGTACTTC; cdr3_aa: CASSSGLAGLSSYEQYF
d_call: NA; clone_size: NA; j_call: TRBJ1-5; v_call: TRBV28; cdr3_nt: TGTGCCAGCATTGAGGGTGGGTGGAATCAGCCCCAGCATTTT; cdr3_aa: CASIEGGWNQPQHF
d_call: NA; clone_size: NA; j_call: TRBJ2-7; v_call: TRBV6-6; cdr3_nt: TGTGCCAGCAGTTACTCGGGGGGGCCCTCCTACGAGCAGTACTTC; cdr3_aa: CASSYSGGPSYEQYF
d_call: TRBD1; clone_size: NA; j_call: TRBJ2-1; v_call: TRBV3-1/TRBV3-2; cdr3_nt: TGTGCCAGCAGCCATCCCGGACAGGGTAATGCCAACAATGAGCAGTTCTTC; cdr3_aa: CASSHPGQGNANNEQFF
d_call: NA; clone_size: NA; j_call: TRBJ2-7; v_call: TRBV10-1; cdr3_nt: TGCGCCAGCAGTGAGGTCCCCGGCAGGACAACCTACGAGCAGTACTTC; cdr3_aa: CASSEVPGRTTYEQYF
d_call: NA; clone_size: NA; j_call: TRBJ2-2; v_call: TRBV5-1; cdr3_nt: TGCGCCAGCAGCCAACCAAACAGGGATCCGACCGGGGAGCTGTTTTTT; cdr3_aa: CASSQPNRDPTGELFF
d_call: NA; clone_size: few; j_call: TRBJ2-1; v_call: TRBV19; cdr3_nt: TGTGCCAGTACCTCCGGGAGTTATGAGCAGTTCTTC; cdr3_aa: CASTSGSYEQFF
d_call: NA; clone_size: NA; j_call: TRBJ1-5; v_call: TRBV10-3; cdr3_nt: TGTGCCATCAGTGAGGAGGGGCAGGGGCATCAGCCCCAGCATTTT; cdr3_aa: CAISEEGQGHQPQHF
d_call: NA; clone_size: NA; j_call: TRBJ2-2; v_call: TRBV9; cdr3_nt: TGTGCCAGCAGCGCCGGTCATAACACCGGGGAGCTGTTTTTT; cdr3_aa: CASSAGHNTGELFF
d_call: TRBD2; clone_size: NA; j_call: TRBJ2-3; v_call: TRBV19; cdr3_nt: TGTGCCAGTACTCTATCGGGGGGTGGCACAGATACGCAGTATTTT; cdr3_aa: CASTLSGGGTDTQYF
d_call: NA; clone_size: NA; j_call: TRBJ2-7; v_call: TRBV6-6; cdr3_nt: TGTGCCAGCAGTTACTCGGAGAGCTCCTACGAGCAGTACTTC; cdr3_aa: CASSYSESSYEQYF
d_call: NA; clone_size: NA; j_call: TRBJ1-3; v_call: TRBV6-5; cdr3_nt: TGTGCCAGCACCGTGAGGGTAAACTCTGGAAACACCATATATTTT; cdr3_aa: CASTVRVNSGNTIYF
d_call: TRBD1; clone_size: NA; j_call: TRBJ2-1; v_call: TRBV4-3; cdr3_nt: TGCGCCAGCAGCCAAGGCCCGGACAGGGGGGTGTTCTTC; cdr3_aa: CASSQGPDRGVFF
d_call: NA; clone_size: NA; j_call: TRBJ1-1; v_call: TRBV6-5; cdr3_nt: TGTGCCAGCAGTTCCCCAGGGGTTGGGTCTGAAGCTTTCTTT; cdr3_aa: CASSSPGVGSEAFF